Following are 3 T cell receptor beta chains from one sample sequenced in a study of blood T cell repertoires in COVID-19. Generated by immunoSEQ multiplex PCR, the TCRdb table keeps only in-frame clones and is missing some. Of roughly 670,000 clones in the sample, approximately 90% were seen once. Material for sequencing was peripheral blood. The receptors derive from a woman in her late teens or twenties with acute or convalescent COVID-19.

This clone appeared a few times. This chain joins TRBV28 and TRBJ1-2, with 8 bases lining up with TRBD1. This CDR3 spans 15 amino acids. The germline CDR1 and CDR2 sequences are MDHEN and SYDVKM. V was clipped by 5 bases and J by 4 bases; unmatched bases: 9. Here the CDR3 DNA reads TGTGCCAGCAGTCTGACAGGGGTACTAACCTATGGCTACACCTTC. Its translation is CASSLTGVLTYGYTF.

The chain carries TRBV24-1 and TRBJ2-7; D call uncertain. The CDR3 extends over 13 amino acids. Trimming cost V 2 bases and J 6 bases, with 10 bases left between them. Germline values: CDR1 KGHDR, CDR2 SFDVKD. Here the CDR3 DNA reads TGTGCCACCAGTGATTCCGTTCTGGCCGAGCAGTACTTC. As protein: CATSDSVLAEQYF.

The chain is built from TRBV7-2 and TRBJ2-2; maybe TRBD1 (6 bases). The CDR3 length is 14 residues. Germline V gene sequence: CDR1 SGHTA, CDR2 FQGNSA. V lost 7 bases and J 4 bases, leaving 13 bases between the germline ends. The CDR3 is CASTMGATTGELFF. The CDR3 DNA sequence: TGTGCCAGCACTATGGGGGCCACCACCGGGGAGCTGTTTTTT.